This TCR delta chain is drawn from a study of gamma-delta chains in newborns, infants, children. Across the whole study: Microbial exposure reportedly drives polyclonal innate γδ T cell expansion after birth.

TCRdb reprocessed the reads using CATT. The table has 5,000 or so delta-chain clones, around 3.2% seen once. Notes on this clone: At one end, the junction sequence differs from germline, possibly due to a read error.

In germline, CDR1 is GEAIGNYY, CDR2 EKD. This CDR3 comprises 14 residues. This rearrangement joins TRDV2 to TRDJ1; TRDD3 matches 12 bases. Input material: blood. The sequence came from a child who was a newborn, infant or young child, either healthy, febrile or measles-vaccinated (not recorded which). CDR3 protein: CACDKLGDTDRLIF. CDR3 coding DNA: TGTGCCTGTGACAAACTGGGGGATACCGATAGACTCATCTTT.